These T cell receptor beta chains were read from a single sample in a study of blood T cell repertoires in COVID-19. Clones were sequenced by immunoSEQ multiplex PCR, and TCRdb holds only the in-frame ones, with some missing. The sample lists fewer than 250,000 clones; approximately 85% were seen once. Source material: peripheral blood. The origin of the receptors is a man aged 50 or older with acute or convalescent COVID-19. Both conserved end residues are part of each CDR3. Each record gives: clone size, D gene, J gene, CDR3 length, V gene, CDR3 protein, CDR3 DNA. The D gene is left open where the match is weak. For some rows the clone size is stated as once, few or many, or as a class when expanded; others skip it.

>NA|TRBD1|TRBJ1-2|15|TRBV6-5
CASSYVSTGHYGYTF
TGTGCCAGCAGTTACGTATCGACAGGGCACTATGGCTACACCTTC
>few|TRBD1|TRBJ1-5|14|TRBV6-5
CASQPGQGGQPQHF
TGTGCCAGCCAACCGGGACAGGGAGGCCAGCCCCAGCATTTT
>NA|NA|TRBJ1-2|16|TRBV18
CASSPGGSGIPYGYTF
TGTGCCAGCTCACCCGGGGGGTCAGGGATCCCCTATGGCTACACCTTC
>NA|NA|TRBJ1-1|12|TRBV5-4
CARAVMNTEAFF
TGTGCCAGAGCGGTGATGAACACTGAAGCTTTCTTT
>NA|TRBD1|TRBJ2-3|14|TRBV5-1
CASSRQGAVDTQYF
TGCGCCAGCAGCCGACAGGGGGCAGTGGATACGCAGTATTTT
>NA|NA|TRBJ2-7|12|TRBV18
CASSPPQGLAYF
TGTGCCAGCTCACCACCGCAGGGGTTGGCGTACTTC
>NA|TRBD1|TRBJ2-7|16|TRBV5-1
CASSPDRTGGFYEQYF
TGCGCCAGCAGCCCCGACAGGACAGGGGGCTTTTACGAGCAGTACTTC
>once|TRBD2|TRBJ2-7|14|TRBV18
CASSPPTRGGEQYF
TGTGCCAGCTCACCACCGACCCGGGGGGGCGAGCAGTACTTC
>NA|NA|TRBJ1-1|13|TRBV30
CAWVRLIPPEAFF
TGTGCCTGGGTCCGACTGATTCCCCCTGAAGCTTTCTTT
>NA|NA|TRBJ2-3|15|TRBV6-5
CASSNPLRGTDTQYF
TGTGCCAGCAGTAACCCGCTTCGGGGCACAGATACGCAGTATTTT
>NA|NA|TRBJ2-3|14|TRBV5-1
CASSPDYGTDTQYF
TGCGCCAGCAGCCCCGACTACGGCACAGATACGCAGTATTTT
>NA|TRBD1|TRBJ1-1|14|TRBV6-5
CASSYSGQATEAFF
TGTGCCAGCAGTTACTCGGGACAGGCTACCGAAGCTTTCTTT
>few|TRBD1|TRBJ2-2|17|TRBV4-1
CASSQITGGLNTGELFF
TGCGCCAGCAGCCAGATCACAGGGGGCCTTAACACCGGGGAGCTGTTTTTT
>NA|TRBD1|TRBJ1-3|17|TRBV18
CASSPVRQGASGNTIYF
TGTGCCAGCTCACCCGTCCGACAGGGGGCATCTGGAAACACCATATATTTT
>NA|NA|TRBJ1-4|13|TRBV19
CASRSGQDEKLFF
TGTGCCAGTAGGTCAGGGCAGGATGAAAAACTGTTTTTT
>NA|TRBD2|TRBJ2-3|14|TRBV7-3
CASSLLAGIDTQYF
TGTGCCAGCAGCTTACTAGCGGGAATAGATACGCAGTATTTT
>once|NA|TRBJ1-4|12|TRBV25-1
CASSGRGEKLFF
TGTGCCAGCAGTGGAAGGGGTGAAAAACTGTTTTTT
>NA|TRBD2|TRBJ2-3|15|TRBV4-1
CASSRLAGSTDTQYF
TGCGCCAGCAGCCGACTAGCGGGGAGCACAGATACGCAGTATTTT
>NA|NA|TRBJ2-5|13|TRBV27
CASSKRTAETQYF
TGTGCCAGCAGCAAACGGACAGCAGAGACCCAGTACTTC
>NA|TRBD1|TRBJ1-5|14|TRBV11-2
CASSLGQGGQPQHF
TGTGCCAGCAGCTTAGGACAGGGAGGACAGCCCCAGCATTTT